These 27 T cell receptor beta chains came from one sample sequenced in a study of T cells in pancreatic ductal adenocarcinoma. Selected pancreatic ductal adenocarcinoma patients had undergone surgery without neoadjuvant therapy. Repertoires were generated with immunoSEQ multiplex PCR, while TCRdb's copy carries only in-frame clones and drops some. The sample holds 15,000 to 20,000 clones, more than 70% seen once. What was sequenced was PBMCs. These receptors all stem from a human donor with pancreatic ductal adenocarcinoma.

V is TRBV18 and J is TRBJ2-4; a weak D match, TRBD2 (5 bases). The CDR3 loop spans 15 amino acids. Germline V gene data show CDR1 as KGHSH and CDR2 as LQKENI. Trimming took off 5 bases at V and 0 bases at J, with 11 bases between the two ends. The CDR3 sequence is CASSTAVGAKNIQYF. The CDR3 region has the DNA TGTGCCAGCTCAACAGCGGTAGGAGCCAAAAACATTCAGTACTTC.

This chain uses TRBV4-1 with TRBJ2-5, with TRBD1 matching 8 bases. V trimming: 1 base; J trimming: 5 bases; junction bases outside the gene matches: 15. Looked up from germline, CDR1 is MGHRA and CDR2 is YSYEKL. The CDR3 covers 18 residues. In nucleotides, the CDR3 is TGCGCCAGCAGCCAAGTTTATTCCGGGACAGGATTGAGGGAGACCCAGTACTTC. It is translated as CASSQVYSGTGLRETQYF.

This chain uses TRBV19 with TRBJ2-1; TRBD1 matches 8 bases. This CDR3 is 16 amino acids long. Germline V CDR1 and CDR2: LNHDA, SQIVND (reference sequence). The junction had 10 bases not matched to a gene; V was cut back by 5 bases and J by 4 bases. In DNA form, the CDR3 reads TGTGCCAGTAGTGGAGCGCAGGGGGCGGGTTACAATGAGCAGTTCTTC. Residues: CASSGAQGAGYNEQFF.

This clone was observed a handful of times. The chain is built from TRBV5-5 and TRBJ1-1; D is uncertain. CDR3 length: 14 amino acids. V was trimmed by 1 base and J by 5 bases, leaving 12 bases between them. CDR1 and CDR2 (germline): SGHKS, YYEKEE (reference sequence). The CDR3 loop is CASSLQTAGTEAFF. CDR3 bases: TGTGCCAGCAGCTTGCAGACGGCCGGGACTGAAGCTTTCTTT. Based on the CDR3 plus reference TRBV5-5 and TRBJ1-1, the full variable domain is DAGVTQSPTHLIKTRGQQVTLRCSPISGHKSVSWYQQVLGQGPQFIFQYYEKEERGRGNFPDRFSARQFPNYSSELNVNALLLGDSALYLCASSLQTAGTEAFFGQGTRLTVV.

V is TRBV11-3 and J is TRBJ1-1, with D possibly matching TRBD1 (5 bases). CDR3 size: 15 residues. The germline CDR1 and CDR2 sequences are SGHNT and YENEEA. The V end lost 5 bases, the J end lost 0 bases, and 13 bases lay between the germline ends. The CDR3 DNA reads TGTGCCAGCAGCCCTCGTGGCAGGGTGAACACTGAAGCTTTCTTT. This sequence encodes CASSPRGRVNTEAFF. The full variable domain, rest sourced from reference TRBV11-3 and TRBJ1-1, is EAGVVQSPRYKIIEKKQPVAFWCNPISGHNTLYWYLQNLGQGPELLIRYENEEAVDDSQLPKDRFSAERLKGVDSTLKIQPAELGDSAVYLCASSPRGRVNTEAFFGQGTRLTVV.

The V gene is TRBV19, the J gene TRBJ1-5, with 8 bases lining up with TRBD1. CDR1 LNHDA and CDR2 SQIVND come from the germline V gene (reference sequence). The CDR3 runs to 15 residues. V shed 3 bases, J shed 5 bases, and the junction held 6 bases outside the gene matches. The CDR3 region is CASSILTGAYQPQHF. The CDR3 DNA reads TGTGCCAGTAGTATCTTGACAGGGGCCTATCAGCCCCAGCATTTT.

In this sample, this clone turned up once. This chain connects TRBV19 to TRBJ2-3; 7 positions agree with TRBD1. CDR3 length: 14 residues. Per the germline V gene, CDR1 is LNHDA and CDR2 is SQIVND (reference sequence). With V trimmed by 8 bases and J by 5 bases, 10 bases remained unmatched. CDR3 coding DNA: TGTGCCAGTCGCCGGGACAGACAGCAAGATACGCAGTATTTT. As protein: CASRRDRQQDTQYF. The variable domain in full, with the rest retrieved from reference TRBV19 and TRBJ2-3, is DGGITQSPKYLFRKEGQNVTLSCEQNLNHDAMYWYRQDPGQGLRLIYYSQIVNDFQKGDIAEGYSVSREKKESFPLTVTSAQKNPTAFYLCASRRDRQQDTQYFGPGTRLTVL.

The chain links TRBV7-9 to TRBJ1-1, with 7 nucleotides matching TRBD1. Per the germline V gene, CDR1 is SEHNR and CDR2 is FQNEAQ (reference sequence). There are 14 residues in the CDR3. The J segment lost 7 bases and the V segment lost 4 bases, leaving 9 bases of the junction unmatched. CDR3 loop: CASSSQTGMSEAFF. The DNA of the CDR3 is TGTGCCAGCAGCTCCCAGACAGGGATGAGTGAAGCTTTCTTT.

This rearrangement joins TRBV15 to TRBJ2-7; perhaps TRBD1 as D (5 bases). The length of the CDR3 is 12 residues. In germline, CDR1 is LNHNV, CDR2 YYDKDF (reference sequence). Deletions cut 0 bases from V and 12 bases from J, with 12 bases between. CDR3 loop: CATSRDQQETYF. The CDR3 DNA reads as TGTGCCACCAGCAGAGATCAACAGGAGACGTACTTC.

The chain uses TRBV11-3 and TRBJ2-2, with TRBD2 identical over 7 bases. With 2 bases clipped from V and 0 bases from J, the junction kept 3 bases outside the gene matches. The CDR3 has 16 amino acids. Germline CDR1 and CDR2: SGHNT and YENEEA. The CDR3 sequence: CASSLSGGSNTGELFF. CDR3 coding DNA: TGTGCCAGCAGCTTATCGGGGGGTTCGAACACCGGGGAGCTGTTTTTT. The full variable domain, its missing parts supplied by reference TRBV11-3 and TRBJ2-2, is EAGVVQSPRYKIIEKKQPVAFWCNPISGHNTLYWYLQNLGQGPELLIRYENEEAVDDSQLPKDRFSAERLKGVDSTLKIQPAELGDSAVYLCASSLSGGSNTGELFFGEGSRLTVL.

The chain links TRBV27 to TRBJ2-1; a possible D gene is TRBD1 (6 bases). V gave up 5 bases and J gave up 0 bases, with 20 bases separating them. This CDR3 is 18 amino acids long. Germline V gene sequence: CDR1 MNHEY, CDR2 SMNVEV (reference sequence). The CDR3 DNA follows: TGTGCCAGCAGTCCCCGACAGGCCCTAGGGGGCTCCTACAATGAGCAGTTCTTC. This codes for CASSPRQALGGSYNEQFF.

Here the CDR3 DNA reads TGTGCCAGCAGCTTAGCGATAACCGAGGCCTACGAGCAGTACTTC. Its protein product is CASSLAITEAYEQYF. V is TRBV7-2 and J is TRBJ2-7, with unresolved D. CDR3 length: 15 residues. Per the germline V gene, CDR1 is SGHTA and CDR2 is FQGNSA. Trimming cost V 0 bases and J 2 bases, with 11 bases left between them.

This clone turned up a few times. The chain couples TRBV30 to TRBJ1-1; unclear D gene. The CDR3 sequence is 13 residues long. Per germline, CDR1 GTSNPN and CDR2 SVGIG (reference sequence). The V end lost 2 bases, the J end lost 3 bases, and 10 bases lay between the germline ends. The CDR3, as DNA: TGTGCCTGGAGTCCCCGTAGCGACACTGAAGCTTTCTTT. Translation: CAWSPRSDTEAFF.

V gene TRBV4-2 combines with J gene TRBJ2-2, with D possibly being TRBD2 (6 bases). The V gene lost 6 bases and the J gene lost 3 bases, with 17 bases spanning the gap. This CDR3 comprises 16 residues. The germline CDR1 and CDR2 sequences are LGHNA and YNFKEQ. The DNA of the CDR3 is TGTGCCAGCAGTCGCCATCAAACGGGGGACACCGGGGAGCTGTTTTTT. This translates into CASSRHQTGDTGELFF.

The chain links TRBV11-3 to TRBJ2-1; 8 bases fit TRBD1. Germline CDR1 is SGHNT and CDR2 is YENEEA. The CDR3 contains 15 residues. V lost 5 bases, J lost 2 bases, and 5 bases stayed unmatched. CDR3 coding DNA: TGTGCCAGCAGCATTGACAGGGGCGCCTACAATGAGCAGTTCTTC. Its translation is CASSIDRGAYNEQFF.

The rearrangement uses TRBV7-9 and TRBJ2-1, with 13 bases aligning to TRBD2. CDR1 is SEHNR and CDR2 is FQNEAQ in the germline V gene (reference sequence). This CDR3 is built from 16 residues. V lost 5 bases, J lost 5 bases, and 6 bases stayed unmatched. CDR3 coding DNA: TGTGCCAGCAGCCAGGGGACTAGCGGGGTCGACAATGAGCAGTTCTTC. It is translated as CASSQGTSGVDNEQFF.

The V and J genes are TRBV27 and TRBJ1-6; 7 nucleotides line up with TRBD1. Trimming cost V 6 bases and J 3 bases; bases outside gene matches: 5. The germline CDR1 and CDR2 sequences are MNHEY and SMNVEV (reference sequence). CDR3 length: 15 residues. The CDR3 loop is CASSTRDSYNSPLHF. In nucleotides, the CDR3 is TGTGCCAGCAGCACACGGGACAGCTATAATTCACCCCTCCACTTT.

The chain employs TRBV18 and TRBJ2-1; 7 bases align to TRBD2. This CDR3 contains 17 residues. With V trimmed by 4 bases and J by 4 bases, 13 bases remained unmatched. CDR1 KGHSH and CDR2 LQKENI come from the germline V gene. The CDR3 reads CASSLGVGGGPYNEQFF. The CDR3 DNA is TGTGCCAGCTCACTAGGTGTGGGCGGGGGACCGTACAATGAGCAGTTCTTC.

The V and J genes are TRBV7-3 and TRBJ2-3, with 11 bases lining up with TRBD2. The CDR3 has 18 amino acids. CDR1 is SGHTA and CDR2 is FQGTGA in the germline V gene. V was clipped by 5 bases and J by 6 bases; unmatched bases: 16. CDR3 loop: CASSPPSGTGTSGDTQYF. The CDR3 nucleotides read TGTGCCAGCAGCCCCCCGAGTGGTACCGGGACTAGCGGTGATACGCAGTATTTT.

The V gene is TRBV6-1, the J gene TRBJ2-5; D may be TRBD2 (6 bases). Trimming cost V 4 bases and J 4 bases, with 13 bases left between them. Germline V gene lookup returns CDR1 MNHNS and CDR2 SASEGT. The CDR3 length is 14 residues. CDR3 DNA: TGTGCCAGCAGTGCGGGGCGGGGTGGAGAGACCCAGTACTTC. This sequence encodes CASSAGRGGETQYF.

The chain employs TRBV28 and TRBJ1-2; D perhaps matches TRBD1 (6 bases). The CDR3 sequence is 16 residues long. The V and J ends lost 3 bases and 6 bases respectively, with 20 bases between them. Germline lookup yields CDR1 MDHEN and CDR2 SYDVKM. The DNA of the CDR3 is TGTGCCAGCAGTTTTTCACCACAGGGTGTGGTCGATGGCTACACCTTC. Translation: CASSFSPQGVVDGYTF.

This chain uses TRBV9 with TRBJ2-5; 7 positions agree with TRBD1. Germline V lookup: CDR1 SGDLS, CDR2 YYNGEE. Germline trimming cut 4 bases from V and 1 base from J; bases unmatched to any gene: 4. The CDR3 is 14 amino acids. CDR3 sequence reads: CASSFGTAQETQYF. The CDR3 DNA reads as TGTGCCAGCAGCTTCGGGACAGCCCAAGAGACCCAGTACTTC.

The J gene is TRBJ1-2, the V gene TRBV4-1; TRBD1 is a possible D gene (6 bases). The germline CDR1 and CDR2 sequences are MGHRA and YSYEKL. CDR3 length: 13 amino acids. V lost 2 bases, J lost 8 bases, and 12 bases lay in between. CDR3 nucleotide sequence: TGCGCCAGCAGCCAAAGGGGGTTGGGAGGCTACACCTTC. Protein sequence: CASSQRGLGGYTF.

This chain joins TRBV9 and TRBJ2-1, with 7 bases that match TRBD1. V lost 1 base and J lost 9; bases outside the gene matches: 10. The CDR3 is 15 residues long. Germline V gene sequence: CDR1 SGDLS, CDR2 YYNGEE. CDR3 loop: CASSVTGQLRGEQFF. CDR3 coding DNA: TGTGCCAGCAGCGTAACGGGACAGTTGAGGGGTGAGCAGTTCTTC.

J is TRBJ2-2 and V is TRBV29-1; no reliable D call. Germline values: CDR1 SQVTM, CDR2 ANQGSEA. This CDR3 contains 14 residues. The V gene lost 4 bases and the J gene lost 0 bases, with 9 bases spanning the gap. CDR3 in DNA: TGCAGCGTTGGCGCGGAACCGAACACCGGGGAGCTGTTTTTT. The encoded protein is CSVGAEPNTGELFF.

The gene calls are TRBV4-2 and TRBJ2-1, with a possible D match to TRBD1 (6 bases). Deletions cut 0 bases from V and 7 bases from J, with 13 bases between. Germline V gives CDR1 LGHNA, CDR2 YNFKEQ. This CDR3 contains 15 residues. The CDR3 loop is CASSQESPTGNEQFF. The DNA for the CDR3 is TGTGCCAGCAGCCAAGAGAGCCCGACAGGAAATGAGCAGTTCTTC.

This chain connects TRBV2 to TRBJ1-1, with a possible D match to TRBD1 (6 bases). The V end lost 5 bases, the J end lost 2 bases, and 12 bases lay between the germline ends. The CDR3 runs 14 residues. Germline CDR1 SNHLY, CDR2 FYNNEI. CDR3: CASSTGGLNTEAFF. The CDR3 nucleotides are TGTGCCAGCAGTACGGGGGGGCTTAACACTGAAGCTTTCTTT.